The clone carrying this T cell receptor (beta chain) has more than one count but fewer than ten. Germline CDR1 and CDR2: SGHRS and YFSETQ. This CDR3 is 16 amino acids long. The trim removed 1 base at V and 2 bases at J, leaving 6 bases unmatched. This sample stems from a study of sequential checkpoint blockade in melanoma. The wider study: After both sequences, patients received maintenance nivolumab.

Only in-frame clones appear in the TCRdb table, and some are missing; sequencing was by immunoSEQ multiplex PCR. The data contain 15,000 to 20,000 clones, approximately 60% of them singletons. As to treatment: randomized to nivolumab then ipilimumab (arm A) or the reverse (arm B). DNA-damaging chemotherapy had not been given to any patient beforehand. Sorted cells were live CD3+CD8+, lacking CD19 and CD56, from PBMCs. This receptor was taken from a human donor with melanoma. The input for sequencing was CD8+ T cells sorted from blood (inferred from file names), taken from a patient given nivolumab and ipilimumab in sequence. The genes are TRBV5-1 and TRBJ2-1; 7 nucleotides align to TRBD1. CDR3 amino acids: CASSLSFGTAYNEQFF. The CDR3 coding sequence is TGCGCCAGCAGCTTGTCGTTCGGGACAGCCTACAATGAGCAGTTCTTC. Using reference TRBV5-1 and TRBJ2-1 for the parts outside the CDR3, the full variable domain is KAGVTQTPRYLIKTRGQQVTLSCSPISGHRSVSWYQQTPGQGLQFLFEYFSETQRNKGNFPGRFSGRQFSNSRSEMNVSTLELGDSALYLCASSLSFGTAYNEQFFGPGTRLTVL.